This entry is about one T cell receptor (beta chain). This CDR3 contains 11 residues. V lost 8 bases and J 5 bases, leaving 9 bases between the germline ends. Germline CDR1 GTSNPN, CDR2 SVGIG (reference sequence). These data originate in a study of graft-versus-host responses after intestinal transplantation. The protocol was immunoSEQ multiplex PCR, while the TCRdb copy is restricted to in-frame clones and leaves out a portion. This table has 25,000 to 35,000 clones, 93% appearing once. This clonotype originated in a human patient who received an intestinal transplant, so some T cells may come from the graft donor. The rearrangement uses TRBV30 and TRBJ2-2; a possible D gene is TRBD2 (6 bases). The sample was PBMCs, taken 66 days after intestinal transplant. The CDR3 here is CAGRGTGELFF. CDR3 in DNA: TGTGCCGGCCGGGGGACCGGGGAGCTGTTTTTT.